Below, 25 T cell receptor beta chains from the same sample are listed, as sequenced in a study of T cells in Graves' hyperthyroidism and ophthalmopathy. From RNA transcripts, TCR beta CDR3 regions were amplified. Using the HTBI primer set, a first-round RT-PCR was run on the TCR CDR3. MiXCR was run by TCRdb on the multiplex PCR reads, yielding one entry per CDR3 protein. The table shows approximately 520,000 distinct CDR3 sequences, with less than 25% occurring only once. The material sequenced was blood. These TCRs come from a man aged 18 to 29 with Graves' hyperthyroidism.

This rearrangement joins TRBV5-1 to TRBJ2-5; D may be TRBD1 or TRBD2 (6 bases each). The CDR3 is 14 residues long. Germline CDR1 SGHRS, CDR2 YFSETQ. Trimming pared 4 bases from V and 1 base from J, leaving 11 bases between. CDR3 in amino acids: CASSGGGSQETQYF. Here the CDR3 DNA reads TGCGCCAGCAGCGGAGGGGGGAGCCAAGAGACCCAGTACTTC.

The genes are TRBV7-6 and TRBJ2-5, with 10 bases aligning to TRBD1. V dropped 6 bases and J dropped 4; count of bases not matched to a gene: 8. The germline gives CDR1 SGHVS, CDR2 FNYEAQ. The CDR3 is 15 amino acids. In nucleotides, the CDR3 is TGTGCCAGCAGTAAGAACCGGGACAGGGGAGAGACCCAGTACTTC. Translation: CASSKNRDRGETQYF.

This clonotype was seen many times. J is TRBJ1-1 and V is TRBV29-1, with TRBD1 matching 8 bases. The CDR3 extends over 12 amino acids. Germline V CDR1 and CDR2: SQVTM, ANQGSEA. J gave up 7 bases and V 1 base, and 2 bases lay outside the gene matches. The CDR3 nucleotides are TGCAGCGTTGAAGGGACAGGGCTTGAAGCTTTCTTT. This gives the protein CSVEGTGLEAFF.

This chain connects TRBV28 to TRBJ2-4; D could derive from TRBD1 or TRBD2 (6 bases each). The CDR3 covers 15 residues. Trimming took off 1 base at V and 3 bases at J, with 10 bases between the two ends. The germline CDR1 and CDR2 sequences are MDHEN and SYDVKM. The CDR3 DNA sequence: TGTGCCAGCAGTTTATTAGGGGGGCGCAAAAACATTCAGTACTTC. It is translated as CASSLLGGRKNIQYF.

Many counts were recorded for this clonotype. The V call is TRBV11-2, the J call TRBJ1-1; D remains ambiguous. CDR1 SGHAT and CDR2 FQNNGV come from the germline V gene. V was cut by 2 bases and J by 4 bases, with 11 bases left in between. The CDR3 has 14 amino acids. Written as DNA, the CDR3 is TGTGCCAGCAGCTTAACCCCGATGGGCACTGAAGCTTTCTTT. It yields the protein CASSLTPMGTEAFF.

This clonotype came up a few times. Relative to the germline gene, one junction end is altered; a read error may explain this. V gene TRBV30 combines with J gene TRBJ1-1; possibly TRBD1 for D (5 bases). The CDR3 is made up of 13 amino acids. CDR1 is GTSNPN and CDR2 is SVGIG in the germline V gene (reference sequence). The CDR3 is CAWIGVGNTGAFF. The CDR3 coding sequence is TGTGCCTGGATAGGGGTGGGGAACACTGGAGCTTTCTTT.

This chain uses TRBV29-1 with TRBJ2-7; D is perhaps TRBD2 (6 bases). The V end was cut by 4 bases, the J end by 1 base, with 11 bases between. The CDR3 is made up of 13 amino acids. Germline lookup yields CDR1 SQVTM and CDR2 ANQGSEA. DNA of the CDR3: TGCAGCGTTGGGGGACTGAGATCCTACGAGCAGTACTTC. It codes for CSVGGLRSYEQYF.

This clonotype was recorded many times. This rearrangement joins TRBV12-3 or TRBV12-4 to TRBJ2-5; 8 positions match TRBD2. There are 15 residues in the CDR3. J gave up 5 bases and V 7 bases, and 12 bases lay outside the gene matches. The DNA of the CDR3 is TGTGCCAGCACCGCCGGGACTAGAGGGAGTGAGACCCAGTACTTC. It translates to CASTAGTRGSETQYF.

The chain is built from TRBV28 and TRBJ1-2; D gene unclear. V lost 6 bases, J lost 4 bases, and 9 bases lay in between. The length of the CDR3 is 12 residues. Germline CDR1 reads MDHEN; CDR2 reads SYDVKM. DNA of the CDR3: TGTGCCAGCAGATTGGGGATCTATGGCTACACCTTC. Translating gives CASRLGIYGYTF.

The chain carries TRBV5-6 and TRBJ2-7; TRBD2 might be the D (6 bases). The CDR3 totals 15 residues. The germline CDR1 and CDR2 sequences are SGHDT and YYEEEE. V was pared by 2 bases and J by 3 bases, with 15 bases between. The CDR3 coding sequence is TGTGCCAGCAGCTTTTGGCGGGATTACGTCTACGAGCAGTACTTC. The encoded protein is CASSFWRDYVYEQYF.

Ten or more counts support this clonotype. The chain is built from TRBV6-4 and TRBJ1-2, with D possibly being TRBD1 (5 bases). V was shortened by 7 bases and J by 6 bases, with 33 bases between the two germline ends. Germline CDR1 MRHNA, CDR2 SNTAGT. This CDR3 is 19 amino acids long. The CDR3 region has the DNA TGTGCCAGCACCTCACCGGGACCCAAGGTTATGGGGGAAATTCATGGCTACACCTTC. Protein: CASTSPGPKVMGEIHGYTF.

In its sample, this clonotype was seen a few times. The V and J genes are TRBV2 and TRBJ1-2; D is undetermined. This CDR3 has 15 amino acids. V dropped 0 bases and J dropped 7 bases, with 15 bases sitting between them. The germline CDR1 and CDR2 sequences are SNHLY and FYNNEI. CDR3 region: CASSEAEGLVVGYTF. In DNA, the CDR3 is TGTGCCAGCAGTGAAGCGGAGGGTTTGGTGGTTGGCTACACCTTC.

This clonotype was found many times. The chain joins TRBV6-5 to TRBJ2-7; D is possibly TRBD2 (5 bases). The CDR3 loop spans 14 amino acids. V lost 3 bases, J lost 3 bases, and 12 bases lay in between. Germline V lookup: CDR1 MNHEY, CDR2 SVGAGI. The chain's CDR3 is CASSYRYGIYEQYF. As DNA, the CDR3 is TGTGCCAGCAGTTATCGTTACGGGATCTACGAGCAGTACTTC.

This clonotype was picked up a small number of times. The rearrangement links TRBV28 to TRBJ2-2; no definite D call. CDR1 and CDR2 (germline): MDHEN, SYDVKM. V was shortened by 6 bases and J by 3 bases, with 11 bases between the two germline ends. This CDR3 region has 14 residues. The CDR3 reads CASRGPNDTGELFF. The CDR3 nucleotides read TGTGCCAGCAGGGGTCCTAATGACACCGGGGAGCTGTTTTTT.

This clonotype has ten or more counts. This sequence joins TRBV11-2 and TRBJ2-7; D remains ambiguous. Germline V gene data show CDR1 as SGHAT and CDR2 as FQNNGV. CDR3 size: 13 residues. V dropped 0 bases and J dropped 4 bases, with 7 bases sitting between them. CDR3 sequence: CASSLDRPYEQYF. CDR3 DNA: TGTGCCAGCAGCTTAGATCGCCCTTACGAGCAGTACTTC.

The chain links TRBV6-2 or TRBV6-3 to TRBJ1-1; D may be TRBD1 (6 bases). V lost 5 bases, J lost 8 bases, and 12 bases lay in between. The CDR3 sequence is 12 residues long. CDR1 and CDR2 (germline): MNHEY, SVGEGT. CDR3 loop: CASSKRGQEAFF. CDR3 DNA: TGTGCCAGCAGTAAACGGGGACAAGAAGCTTTCTTT.

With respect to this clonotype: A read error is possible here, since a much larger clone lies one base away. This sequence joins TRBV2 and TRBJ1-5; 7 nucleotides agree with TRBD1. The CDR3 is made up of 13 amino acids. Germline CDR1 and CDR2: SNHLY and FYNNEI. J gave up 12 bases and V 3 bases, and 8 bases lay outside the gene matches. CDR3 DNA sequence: TGTGCCAGCAGTGAGAGGGGGCGCGAGCACCAGCATTTT. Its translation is CASSERGREHQHF.

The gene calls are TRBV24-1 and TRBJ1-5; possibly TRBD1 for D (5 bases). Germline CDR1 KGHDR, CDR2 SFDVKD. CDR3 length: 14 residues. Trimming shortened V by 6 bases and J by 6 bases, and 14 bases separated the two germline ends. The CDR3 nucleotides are TGTGCCACCAGTTCCCGGGGGGGAGGTCAGCCCCAGCATTTT. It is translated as CATSSRGGGQPQHF.

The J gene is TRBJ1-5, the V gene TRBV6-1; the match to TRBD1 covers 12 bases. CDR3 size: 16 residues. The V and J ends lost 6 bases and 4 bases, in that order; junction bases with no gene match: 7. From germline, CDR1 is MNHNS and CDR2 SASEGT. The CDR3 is CASRPGQGALNQPQHF. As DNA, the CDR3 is TGTGCCAGCAGGCCGGGACAGGGGGCTTTAAATCAGCCCCAGCATTTT.

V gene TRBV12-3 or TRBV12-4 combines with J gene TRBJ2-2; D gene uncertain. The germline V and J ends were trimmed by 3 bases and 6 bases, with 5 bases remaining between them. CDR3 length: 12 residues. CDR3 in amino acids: CASSFFSGELFF. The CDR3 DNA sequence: TGTGCCAGCAGTTTTTTTTCCGGGGAGCTGTTTTTT.

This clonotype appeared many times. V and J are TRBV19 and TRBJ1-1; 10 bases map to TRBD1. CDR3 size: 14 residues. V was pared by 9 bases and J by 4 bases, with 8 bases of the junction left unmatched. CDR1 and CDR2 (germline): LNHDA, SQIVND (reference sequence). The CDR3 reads CASSPGQGGTEAFF. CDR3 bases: TGTGCCAGCAGTCCCGGACAGGGGGGCACTGAAGCTTTCTTT.

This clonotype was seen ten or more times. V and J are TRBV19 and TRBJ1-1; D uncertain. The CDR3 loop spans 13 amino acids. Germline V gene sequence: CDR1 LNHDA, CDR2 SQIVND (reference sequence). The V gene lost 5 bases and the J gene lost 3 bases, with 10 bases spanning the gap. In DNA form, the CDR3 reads TGTGCCAGTAGTCCTGGCCTTTACACTGAAGCTTTCTTT. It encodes CASSPGLYTEAFF.

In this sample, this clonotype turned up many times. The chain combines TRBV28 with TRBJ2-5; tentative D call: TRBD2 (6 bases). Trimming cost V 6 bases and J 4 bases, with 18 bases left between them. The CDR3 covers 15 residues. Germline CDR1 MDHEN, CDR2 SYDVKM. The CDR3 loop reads CASRPGLSFRETQYF. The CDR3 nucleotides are TGTGCCAGCAGACCGGGACTCTCCTTCCGAGAGACCCAGTACTTC.

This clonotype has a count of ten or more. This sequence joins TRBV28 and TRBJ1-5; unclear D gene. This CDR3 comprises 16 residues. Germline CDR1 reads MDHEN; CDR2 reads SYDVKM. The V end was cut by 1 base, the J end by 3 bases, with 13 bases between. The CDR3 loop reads CASSLSVGQHNQPQHF. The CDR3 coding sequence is TGTGCCAGCAGTTTATCTGTCGGGCAGCACAATCAGCCCCAGCATTTT.

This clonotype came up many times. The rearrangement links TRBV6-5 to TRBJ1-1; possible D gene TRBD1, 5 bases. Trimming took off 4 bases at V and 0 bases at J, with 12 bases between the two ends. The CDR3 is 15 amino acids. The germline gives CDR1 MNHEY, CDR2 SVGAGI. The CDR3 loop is CASSFPGTLNTEAFF. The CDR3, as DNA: TGTGCCAGCAGTTTCCCGGGGACCTTGAACACTGAAGCTTTCTTT.